This TCR beta chain appears in the sequencing data of a study of identifying expanded T cells in peripheral blood. Findings and caveats of the study: Over approximately two and four weeks, about 15 and 19 clones changed, versus approximately 1.1 between replicates.

A remark on this clone: The antigen is undetermined.

V gave up 1 base and J gave up 3 bases, with 16 bases separating them. Germline V lookup: CDR1 WSHSY, CDR2 SAAADI. The CDR3 covers 16 residues. Produced via immunoSEQ multiplex PCR; TCRdb's table is partial and in-frame only. Of around 120,000 clones listed, 80% to 90% are singletons. The chain recombines TRBV10-2 with TRBJ2-7, with a possible D match to TRBD2 (7 bases). Specimen: blood. This TCR derives from a person between 18 and 75 years old in good health. The CDR3 nucleotides read TGCGCCAGCAGTGAGTTTGGCGGGGGCACCCTCTACGAGCAGTACTTC. It specifies CASSEFGGGTLYEQYF.